A selection of T cell receptor beta chains follows, all from one sample in a study of T cells in Graves' hyperthyroidism and ophthalmopathy. In TCRdb, the multiplex PCR reads were re-called with MiXCR into one record per CDR3 protein. The sample lists about 510,000 distinct CDR3 sequences; 46% were seen once. The sequenced sample was peripheral blood or thyroid tissue (not recorded which). These receptors were collected from an adult woman with Graves' disease, either hyperthyroidism or ophthalmopathy (not recorded which). Both conserved end residues are part of each CDR3. The D gene is left open where the match is weak. Clone size is given for some rows only: seen once, a few or many times, or a class if the clone is expanded.

cdr3_nt cdr3_aa clone_size d_call j_call v_call
TGTGCCAGCAGCCCACATCCCGCAGAGACCCAGTACTTC CASSPHPAETQYF many - TRBJ2-5 TRBV5-8
TGTGCCAGCACCCGGTGGGTGAACACTGAAGCTTTCTTT CASTRWVNTEAFF few - TRBJ1-1 TRBV6-2/TRBV6-3
TGTGCCAGCGGTAGGGGTTCCTATAATTCACCCCTCCACTTT CASGRGSYNSPLHF many - TRBJ1-6 TRBV2
TGTGCCAGCAGCCCGCAGGTTCTGAACACTGAAGCTTTCTTT CASSPQVLNTEAFF few - TRBJ1-1 TRBV9
TGTGCCAGTAGGGCGACAGGGAGGGGCGCTGAAGCTTTCTTT CASRATGRGAEAFF few TRBD1 TRBJ1-1 TRBV19
TGCAGCGTTGAAGTATATGGCGGGCCGCGCGTCGGCTACACCTTC CSVEVYGGPRVGYTF many - TRBJ1-2 TRBV29-1
TGCAGCGGAGGGGACAGGGCGGACACCATATATTTT CSGGDRADTIYF few TRBD1 TRBJ1-3 TRBV29-1
TGTGCCAGCAGTTTCTTGGGAGGTCAGCCCCAGCATTTT CASSFLGGQPQHF many - TRBJ1-5 TRBV28
TGCGCCAGCAGCTCAGACGGCCAAGAGACCCAGTACTTC CASSSDGQETQYF many - TRBJ2-5 TRBV5-1
TGCGCCAGCAGCCACGCTCCGGGGACAAACTATGGCTACACCTTC CASSHAPGTNYGYTF - - TRBJ1-2 TRBV5-1
TGTGCCACACAGGGGGACCAAGAGACCCAGTACTTC CATQGDQETQYF few TRBD1 TRBJ2-5 TRBV2
TGTGCCAGCAGCGGGCCAGGGGCACACACCTTC CASSGPGAHTF - - TRBJ1-2 TRBV9
TGTGCCAGCAGCTGGGCTGGGGGCGCGAACACTGAAGCTTTCTTT CASSWAGGANTEAFF many - TRBJ1-1 TRBV11-2
TGTGCCATCAGTGACGTAACAGGGGGCTATGGCTACACCTTC CAISDVTGGYGYTF - TRBD1 TRBJ1-2 TRBV10-3
TGTGCCAGCAGTAGTCGGGGCATTAGCAATCAGCCCCAGCATTTT CASSSRGISNQPQHF many - TRBJ1-5 TRBV2
TGTGCCAGCAGCTTATCGGCGGGACAGGGTTCAACCGAGCAGTACTTC CASSLSAGQGSTEQYF few TRBD1 TRBJ2-7 TRBV7-8
TGTGCCAGCAGACACGTAGGTCACACTGAAGCTTTCTTT CASRHVGHTEAFF - - TRBJ1-1 TRBV4-1
TGTGCCAGCAGCCCCCGACTAGCGGAGAGGAATGAGCAGTTCTTC CASSPRLAERNEQFF - TRBD2 TRBJ2-1 TRBV7-9
TGCGCCAGCAGCCAAGGGCAGGATGGCTACACCTTC CASSQGQDGYTF - - TRBJ1-2 TRBV4-3
TGTGCCAGCAGCTTAGTCCTTGAAGCTTTCTTT CASSLVLEAFF - - TRBJ1-1 TRBV7-2
TGCGCCAGCAGCTTAGCAGGGGAATCTTTTTATGGCTACACCTTC CASSLAGESFYGYTF many - TRBJ1-2 TRBV5-1
TGTGCCAGCAGTGAAGGACAGGGGCACGGTCAGCCCCAGCATTTT CASSEGQGHGQPQHF once TRBD1 TRBJ1-5 TRBV25-1
TGCAGCGTTTGGGGAGGTAGCGGGTCCTACGAGCAGTACTTC CSVWGGSGSYEQYF - TRBD2 TRBJ2-7 TRBV29-1
TGTGCCAGCAGCATGGGACTAGCGGGATCCGAGCAGTACTTC CASSMGLAGSEQYF many TRBD2 TRBJ2-7 TRBV7-9
TGTGCCATCAGTGCAAGGTCGGCGGGAGTTGACGAGCAGTACTTC CAISARSAGVDEQYF - TRBD2 TRBJ2-7 TRBV10-3
TGTGCCAGCAGCCCACAGGGCGATGAAGCTTTCTTT CASSPQGDEAFF few - TRBJ1-1 TRBV3-1
TGCAGTGCTAGAGCGACAGGGAGTAGCACAGATACGCAGTATTTT CSARATGSSTDTQYF - TRBD1 TRBJ2-3 TRBV20-1
TGTGCCAGCAGCTTATGTGGCAGACCGAAGGGGGGCTATGGCTACACCTTC CASSLCGRPKGGYGYTF - - TRBJ1-2 TRBV7-6
TGTGCCAGCCGGGACCCCCGGTGGCCCCAGCATTTT CASRDPRWPQHF once - TRBJ1-5 TRBV7-9
TGCAGTGCTAGAGATCCGACTTTC CSARDPTF - - TRBJ2-6 TRBV20-1
TGTGCCAGCAGCGCCCCACTTTTAGGTTCACCCCTCCACTTT CASSAPLLGSPLHF - - TRBJ1-6 TRBV5-4
TGCAGTGCTTCGGACAATTCGGACACTGAAGCTTTCTTT CSASDNSDTEAFF few - TRBJ1-1 TRBV20-1
TGCAGTGCTAACTCTAGGGACACTGAAGCTTTCTTT CSANSRDTEAFF - - TRBJ1-1 TRBV20-1
TGTGCCAGCAGTTTGTCAGGGCTGAGTGAAAAACTGTTTTTT CASSLSGLSEKLFF many - TRBJ1-4 TRBV12-3/TRBV12-4
TGTGCCAGCAGAACCCGGGGCAGCCGCGCTTACGAGCAGTACTTC CASRTRGSRAYEQYF - - TRBJ2-7 TRBV13
TGTGCCAGCAGCCACCCTCGAAACGAGCAGTACTTC CASSHPRNEQYF many - TRBJ2-7 TRBV7-2
TGTGCCAGCTCACCCTCGCCGGGCAGGGAGCTGTTTTTT CASSPSPGRELFF - - TRBJ2-2 TRBV9
TGTGCCAGCAGAAAGACAGGGGGTTCTGAAGCTTTCTTT CASRKTGGSEAFF few TRBD1 TRBJ1-1 TRBV6-1
TGTGCCAGCAGCCCAAGGCGAGACTCCTACGAGCAGTACTTC CASSPRRDSYEQYF few - TRBJ2-7 TRBV2
TGCGCCAGCAGCTTGGATGGAGACTATAGCAATCAGCCCCAGCATTTT CASSLDGDYSNQPQHF many - TRBJ1-5 TRBV5-1
TGTGCCAGCAGCCCGGAACACACCGGCGAGCAGTACTTC CASSPEHTGEQYF many - TRBJ2-7 TRBV7-9
TGTGCCAGCAGCTTACTTCCTCAAGAGACCCAGTACTTC CASSLLPQETQYF many - TRBJ2-5 TRBV7-9
TGTGCCAGCACCCCAGGGACAGGGGTCGAGCAGTACTTC CASTPGTGVEQYF - TRBD1 TRBJ2-7 TRBV27
TGTGCCAGCACTAGGGGTAGCGGGACCTGGGGGGAGTCCCAGTACTTC CASTRGSGTWGESQYF - TRBD2 TRBJ2-5 TRBV5-5
TGCGCCAGCAGGCCAGCCTGGAGGCCGGACGGCGGGGAGCTGTTTTTT CASRPAWRPDGGELFF many - TRBJ2-2 TRBV5-1
TGTGCCAGCAGCGTAGCGCCGACAGGGGGCCAGTACTTC CASSVAPTGGQYF - TRBD1 TRBJ2-5 TRBV9
TGTGCCAGCAGCCAGGACAGTCTGAACACCGGGGAGCTGTTTTTT CASSQDSLNTGELFF once - TRBJ2-2 TRBV3-1
TGCAGTGCTAGAGATCGACGGAGGAACACTGAAGCTTTCTTT CSARDRRRNTEAFF once - TRBJ1-1 TRBV20-1
TGTGCCAGCGGGGACGGTAGCAATCAGCCCCAGCATTTT CASGDGSNQPQHF - - TRBJ1-5 TRBV6-5
TGCAGTGCTAGAGATTCTGGGGGGACGAACTACGAGCAGTACTTC CSARDSGGTNYEQYF many - TRBJ2-7 TRBV20-1
TGTGCCAGCTCACCATTGGTTTCGGAGACCCAGTACTTC CASSPLVSETQYF - - TRBJ2-5 TRBV18
TGCAGCGTTGGGGCTAGCGGGAGGGGCACAGATACGCAGTATTTT CSVGASGRGTDTQYF many TRBD2 TRBJ2-3 TRBV29-1
TGTGCCAGTAGTCGGGACGGAGCTCCTGAAGCTTTCTTT CASSRDGAPEAFF many - TRBJ1-1 TRBV19
TGTGCCACCAGCACAGGGATGGACACTGAAGCTTTCTTT CATSTGMDTEAFF - - TRBJ1-1 TRBV15